Listed below are T cell receptor beta chains from one sample, sequenced in a study of cytomegalovirus exposure and HLA in healthy donors. Sequenced by immunoSEQ multiplex PCR; TCRdb stores in-frame clones only, minus some. The sample contains more than 100,000 clones, 88% of which appear only once. Sequencing input: PBMCs. The origin of the receptors is a woman younger than 30 in good health and CMV-seropositive. Both conserved end residues are part of each CDR3. The order of the fields is V gene, clone size, J gene, CDR3 protein. Some rows mark clone size as missing; the rest say once, few, many or name a class of expanded clone.

V: TRBV5-6
size: .
J: TRBJ1-3
CDR3: CASSLMTWISGNTIYF

V: TRBV6-1
size: .
J: TRBJ1-1
CDR3: CASSVTGTGEYEAFF

V: TRBV4-1
size: .
J: TRBJ2-1
CDR3: CASSQVTGNEQFF

V: TRBV2
size: .
J: TRBJ1-3
CDR3: CASKPGHLFGNTIYF

V: TRBV4-3
size: .
J: TRBJ1-1
CDR3: CASSPSQGPAFF

V: TRBV9
size: .
J: TRBJ1-6
CDR3: CASSATSESPLHF

V: TRBV25-1
size: .
J: TRBJ2-1
CDR3: CASRWGGGEQFF

V: TRBV13
size: .
J: TRBJ2-7
CDR3: CASSLDSSSYEQYF

V: TRBV6-1
size: .
J: TRBJ1-1
CDR3: CASSEGVQRQNTEAFF

V: TRBV30
size: .
J: TRBJ2-7
CDR3: CAWSVLPPGAVSYEQYF

V: TRBV5-4
size: .
J: TRBJ1-1
CDR3: CASTLGSGNTEAFF

V: TRBV6-4
size: .
J: TRBJ1-1
CDR3: CASSMDRATEAFF

V: TRBV5-4
size: .
J: TRBJ2-7
CDR3: CASSVQGTEQYF

V: TRBV7-6
size: .
J: TRBJ2-6
CDR3: CASSRDTHRVGANVLTF

V: TRBV4-1
size: .
J: TRBJ2-3
CDR3: CASSQGLSGGIDTQYF

V: TRBV6-6
size: .
J: TRBJ1-1
CDR3: CASTRRGDDMNTEAFF

V: TRBV11-3
size: .
J: TRBJ1-1
CDR3: CASSPGTDTSDTEAFF

V: TRBV5-1
size: once
J: TRBJ1-2
CDR3: CASSSQTGVGYTF

V: TRBV9
size: .
J: TRBJ1-5
CDR3: CASSSSAEYLPQHF

V: TRBV13
size: .
J: TRBJ1-1
CDR3: CASSLGSAKRGTGGRAFF

V: TRBV27
size: .
J: TRBJ1-2
CDR3: CASSFRLSGLWGDGYTF

V: TRBV15
size: .
J: TRBJ1-6
CDR3: CATSSLPPDRGSSPLHF

V: TRBV7-9
size: .
J: TRBJ1-4
CDR3: CASSFVTGAPLPNEKLFF

V: TRBV7-6
size: .
J: TRBJ2-7
CDR3: CASSLGGGYEQYF

V: TRBV27
size: .
J: TRBJ1-2
CDR3: CASSPSRSQGYYGYTF

V: TRBV11-3
size: .
J: TRBJ1-4
CDR3: CASGKTGTNEKLFF

V: TRBV9
size: .
J: TRBJ2-7
CDR3: CASSVALGHYEQYF

V: TRBV18
size: .
J: TRBJ2-7
CDR3: CASSPAWTLSYEQYF

V: TRBV19
size: .
J: TRBJ2-7
CDR3: CASSSGTPSSYEQYF

V: TRBV18
size: .
J: TRBJ2-5
CDR3: CASSPRLAGGVRGGTQYF

V: TRBV30
size: .
J: TRBJ1-5
CDR3: CAWSAMRSNQPQHF

V: TRBV27
size: .
J: TRBJ1-2
CDR3: CASRPGGRVGYGYTF

V: TRBV27
size: .
J: TRBJ2-3
CDR3: CASSFGTSGSGRDTQYF

V: TRBV5-6
size: .
J: TRBJ1-6
CDR3: CASSHNGLNNSPLHF

V: TRBV5-1
size: .
J: TRBJ2-7
CDR3: CASSPWEGGSEQYF

V: TRBV4-3
size: .
J: TRBJ2-5
CDR3: CASSRLAGGEETQYF

V: TRBV10-2
size: once
J: TRBJ1-5
CDR3: CASSVTGYSNQPQHF

V: TRBV10-2
size: .
J: TRBJ1-1
CDR3: CATARQDHTEAFF

V: TRBV7-8
size: .
J: TRBJ2-7
CDR3: CASSLNGRTYEQYF

V: TRBV5-4
size: .
J: TRBJ2-2
CDR3: CASRKDRTTGELFF

V: TRBV15
size: .
J: TRBJ2-1
CDR3: CATSTLRQVTYNEQFF

V: TRBV10-3
size: .
J: TRBJ1-2
CDR3: CAISLRSSLTGTSDGYTF

V: TRBV5-1
size: .
J: TRBJ2-3
CDR3: CASSSGLAGEGYTQYF

V: TRBV5-4
size: .
J: TRBJ1-6
CDR3: CASSIRDRATNSPLHF

V: TRBV9
size: .
J: TRBJ2-7
CDR3: CASSPTLSLDEQYF

V: TRBV5-1
size: .
J: TRBJ1-4
CDR3: CASSLRDRDPTTNEKLFF

V: TRBV5-1
size: .
J: TRBJ1-1
CDR3: CASSSRPTGSTEAFF

V: TRBV7-8
size: .
J: TRBJ2-7
CDR3: CASAPGRGPGEQYF

V: TRBV11-2
size: .
J: TRBJ1-6
CDR3: CASSASRFSYNSPLHF

V: TRBV27
size: .
J: TRBJ1-1
CDR3: CASRYVKNRGTEAFF

V: TRBV7-8
size: .
J: TRBJ2-7
CDR3: CASSYRLAGGHREQYF

V: TRBV30
size: .
J: TRBJ2-2
CDR3: CAWSVRGSGGAGELFF

V: TRBV6-4
size: .
J: TRBJ2-2
CDR3: CASSDGTAGELFF

V: TRBV7-9
size: .
J: TRBJ2-1
CDR3: CASSYGQVEQFF

V: TRBV7-9
size: once
J: TRBJ2-1
CDR3: CASSLSRNEQFF

V: TRBV5-6
size: .
J: TRBJ1-2
CDR3: CASSLRGYGYTF

V: TRBV2
size: .
J: TRBJ2-3
CDR3: CASEVSVDTQYF

V: TRBV7-9
size: once
J: TRBJ1-5
CDR3: CASSLGTGDVSNQPQHF

V: TRBV7-2
size: .
J: TRBJ2-1
CDR3: CASSSSNEQFF